This T cell receptor beta chain was captured by sequencing in a study of blood T cell repertoires in COVID-19. Whole-study context: Acute-phase and convalescent COVID-19 samples originated in the United States, Italy and Spain. From T cells, B-cell-depleted T cells, or PBMCs came the material, which was cDNA or gDNA.

Method: immunoSEQ multiplex PCR; TCRdb's copy keeps in-frame clones and lacks some. The sample lists about 200,000 clones, 86% occurring once. The CDR3 consists of 13 residues. Germline CDR1 reads SGHAT; CDR2 reads FQDESV (reference sequence). Trimming took 5 bases from V and 1 from J, leaving 8 bases between them. This chain joins TRBV11-1 and TRBJ1-1; no clear D. This sequence was found in a woman in her 70s with acute or convalescent COVID-19. Specimen: peripheral blood. The CDR3 protein is CASSPQPNTEAFF. The CDR3, as DNA: TGTGCCAGCAGCCCACAGCCGAACACTGAAGCTTTCTTT.